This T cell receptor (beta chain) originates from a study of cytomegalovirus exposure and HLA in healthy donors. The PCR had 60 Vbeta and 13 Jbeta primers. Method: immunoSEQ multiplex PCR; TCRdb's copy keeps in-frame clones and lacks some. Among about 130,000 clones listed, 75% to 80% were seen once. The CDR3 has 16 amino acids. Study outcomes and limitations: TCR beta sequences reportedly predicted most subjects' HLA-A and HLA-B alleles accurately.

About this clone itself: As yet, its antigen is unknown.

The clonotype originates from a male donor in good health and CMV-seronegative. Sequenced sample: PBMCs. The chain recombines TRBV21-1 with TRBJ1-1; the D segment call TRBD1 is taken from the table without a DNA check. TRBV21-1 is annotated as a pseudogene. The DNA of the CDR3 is TGTGCCAGCAGCTCCGGTTTGGGACATCTGAACACTGAAGCTTTCTTT. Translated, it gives CASSSGLGHLNTEAFF.